This TCR beta chain stems from a study of Graves' ophthalmopathy and Graves' hyperthyroidism. Broader study findings: Using 13 signatures, a model distinguished ophthalmopathy from stable hyperthyroidism, reaching around 85% sensitivity and roughly 80% specificity.

Amplification of the TCR beta CDR3 regions used RNA transcripts (as template). Investigators did first-round RT-PCR with HTBI primers, then second-round multiplex PCR. TCRdb recomputed calls from the multiplex PCR reads with MiXCR, one row per CDR3 protein. This sample has about 620,000 distinct CDR3 sequences, with about 24% found just once. Out of around 10 ml of fresh peripheral blood, PBMCs were obtained. Many counts were recorded for this clonotype. Its cognate antigen is unknown. CDR3 size: 11 residues. The V gene's germline CDR1 is GTSNPN and CDR2 SVGIG (reference sequence). With 5 bases clipped from V and 10 bases from J, the junction kept 7 bases outside the gene matches.

The source is a woman in her late teens or twenties with stable Graves' hyperthyroidism. Some clones in this sample may be carry-over from other donors' samples. This chain uses TRBV30 with TRBJ1-1; 7 bases align to TRBD1. The sample comprised peripheral blood. The CDR3 is CAWDREVSAFF. The CDR3 DNA follows: TGTGCCTGGGACAGGGAGGTTTCAGCTTTCTTT. Drawing the rest from reference TRBV30 and TRBJ1-1, the complete variable domain is SQTIHQWPATLVQPVGSPLSLECTVEGTSNPNLYWYRQAAGRGLQLLFYSVGIGQISSEVPQNLSASRPQDRQFILSSKKLLLSDSGFYLCAWDREVSAFFGQGTRLTVV.